This T cell receptor (beta chain) was recovered during a study of blood T cell repertoires in COVID-19. About the research overall: Specimens from acute and convalescent COVID-19 originated in the United States, Italy and Spain.

Original processing notes: It was from reference gene primer amplification that nucleated cell counts were estimated. Repertoires were generated with immunoSEQ multiplex PCR, while TCRdb's copy carries only in-frame clones and drops some. V and J calls and clone size follow that table, whereas D and trimming were derived from the DNA. The sample lists 250,000 to 300,000 clones, about 88% occurring once. CDR3 length equals 15 residues. Seattle patients were enrolled during active infection and followed longitudinally. This clone was picked up a small number of times. The material sequenced was peripheral blood. The source is a woman in her thirties with COVID-19, enrolled during active disease. The chain links TRBV1 to TRBJ2-7; the DNA was not used to check the table's D call, TRBD2. TRBV1 is tagged as a pseudogene. Here the CDR3 reads CTSSGLAGGPYEQYF. The CDR3 region has the DNA TGCACCAGCAGCGGACTAGCGGGAGGGCCGTACGAGCAGTACTTC.